These 7 T cell receptor beta chains originate from one sample sequenced in a study of identical twins. One entry per CDR3 protein, called by TCRdb with MiXCR from the 5' RACE reads. The repertoire holds fewer than 900,000 distinct CDR3 sequences, with less than 25% as singletons. Separately, the same data were catalogued under a study of T cells expressing NK-cell markers.

Sample: PBMCs. Receptors were obtained from a woman aged 18-30 years in good health.

This clonotype was counted ten times or more. The chain recombines TRBV7-8 with TRBJ2-1; possibly TRBD1 or TRBD2 for D (5 bases each). The CDR3 is 13 residues long. In germline, CDR1 is SGHVS, CDR2 FQNEAQ. Deletions cut 5 bases from V and 9 bases from J, with 14 bases between. CDR3 amino acids: CASSHRDRGEQFF. CDR3 sequence (DNA): TGTGCCAGCAGCCACCGGGACCGGGGTGAGCAGTTCTTC.

This clonotype was found a few times. CDR3 nucleotide sequence: TGCAGTGCTAGTGTCAGGCTTCGAAACACCATATATTTT. This sequence encodes CSASVRLRNTIYF. The rearrangement links TRBV20-1 to TRBJ1-3; D unclear. Germline V gives CDR1 DFQATT, CDR2 SNEGSKA (reference sequence). Trimming took 3 bases from V and 5 from J, leaving 11 bases between them. The CDR3 extends over 13 amino acids.

This clonotype was recorded only once. The chain carries TRBV12-3 or TRBV12-4 and TRBJ2-5; maybe TRBD2 (5 bases). This CDR3 is 15 amino acids long. With 3 bases removed from V and 4 bases from J, the gap between germline ends came to 15 bases. CDR3 coding DNA: TGTGCCAGCAGTTTCTCTCCCTCGGGATCAGAGACCCAGTACTTC. Residues: CASSFSPSGSETQYF.

V usage is TRBV7-9 and J usage is TRBJ2-7, with 7 bases that match TRBD2. This CDR3 has 14 amino acids. Germline CDR1 is SEHNR and CDR2 is FQNEAQ (reference sequence). V trimming: 4 bases; J trimming: 6 bases; junction bases outside the gene matches: 9. CDR3 sequence (DNA): TGTGCCAGCAGCTGTGGGTCTAGCGGTTGCGAGCAGTACTTC. This sequence encodes CASSCGSSGCEQYF.

This clonotype turned up a few times. The chain links TRBV5-6 to TRBJ1-1; D not certain. Germline assignment: CDR1 SGHDT and CDR2 YYEEEE. The CDR3 spans 13 residues. V dropped 2 bases and J dropped 1 base, with 6 bases sitting between them. The CDR3, as DNA: TGTGCCAGCAGCTTTTGGACGAACACTGAAGCTTTCTTT. Translation gives CASSFWTNTEAFF.

CDR3 nucleotide sequence: TGTGCCAGCGCAATAGCCGGGATCGGAGGTTACGAGCAGTACTTC. Its translation is CASAIAGIGGYEQYF. This sequence joins TRBV6-1 and TRBJ2-7; possibly TRBD2 for D (5 bases). The germline V gene has CDR1 MNHNS and CDR2 SASEGT. The length of the CDR3 is 15 residues. V lost 8 bases, J lost 4 bases, and 21 bases lay in between.

The rearrangement links TRBV6-1 to TRBJ2-5, with 7 bases aligning to TRBD2. CDR3 size: 15 residues. Germline CDR1 and CDR2: MNHNS and SASEGT. Losses at the gene ends were 1 base for V and 5 bases for J; bases not matched to a gene: 7. The CDR3 DNA is TGTGCCAGCAGTGAAGTGCTAGCGGCCCGGGAGACCCAGTACTTC. It yields the protein CASSEVLAARETQYF.